Listed below are T cell receptor beta chains from one sample, sequenced in a study of identical twins. TCRdb redid the calling of the 5' RACE reads with MiXCR, one entry per CDR3 protein. The table shows about 520,000 distinct CDR3 sequences, with about 20% occurring only once. These data are also associated with another study on T cells expressing NK-cell markers.

The sample taken for sequencing was CD4+ T cells sorted from blood. The receptors were sampled from a woman aged 18-29 years in good health. Each CDR3 is given with its conserved first and last residue. A D gene is named only where the DNA matches it firmly. Clone size is stated in some rows and not others, as once, few, many or a class when expanded.

D gene: -
clone size: -
V gene: TRBV5-1
J gene: TRBJ2-2
CDR3 DNA: TGCGCCAGCAGCCCGTCCGTTGGGAACACCGGGGAGCTGTTTTTT
CDR3 protein: CASSPSVGNTGELFF

D gene: -
clone size: few
V gene: TRBV6-5
J gene: TRBJ2-3
CDR3 DNA: TGTGCCAGCAGTTACTCACTCCTCACAGATACGCAGTATTTT
CDR3 protein: CASSYSLLTDTQYF

D gene: -
clone size: -
V gene: TRBV12-3/TRBV12-4
J gene: TRBJ1-2
CDR3 DNA: TGTGCCAGCAGTTTAAGGGGACTTCTGTATGGCTACACCTTC
CDR3 protein: CASSLRGLLYGYTF

D gene: -
clone size: -
V gene: TRBV6-1
J gene: TRBJ2-5
CDR3 DNA: TGTGCCAGCAGCCGTGACGGTGTACAGACCCAGTACTTC
CDR3 protein: CASSRDGVQTQYF

D gene: TRBD1
clone size: few
V gene: TRBV20-1
J gene: TRBJ1-5
CDR3 DNA: TGCAGTGCTAGAGATCGCGGACAGGGGTCTCAGCCCCAGCATTTT
CDR3 protein: CSARDRGQGSQPQHF

D gene: -
clone size: -
V gene: TRBV21-1
J gene: TRBJ1-1
CDR3 DNA: TGTGCCAGCAGCAAGGAGGCACTGAACACTGAAGCTTTCTTT
CDR3 protein: CASSKEALNTEAFF

D gene: -
clone size: many
V gene: TRBV6-5
J gene: TRBJ1-1
CDR3 DNA: TGTGCCAGCAGGCGGTCACGGAACACTGAAGCTTTCTTT
CDR3 protein: CASRRSRNTEAFF

D gene: -
clone size: few
V gene: TRBV20-1
J gene: TRBJ1-2
CDR3 DNA: TGCAGTGCCAATACGGACAGCATCTATGGCTACACCTTC
CDR3 protein: CSANTDSIYGYTF

D gene: -
clone size: many
V gene: TRBV29-1
J gene: TRBJ1-3
CDR3 DNA: TGCAGCGCCGTGACAGGCTCTGGAAACACCATATATTTT
CDR3 protein: CSAVTGSGNTIYF

D gene: TRBD2
clone size: -
V gene: TRBV20-1
J gene: TRBJ2-1
CDR3 DNA: TGCAGTGCTAGTACGGGGGGGGATTTTAATGAGCAGTTCTTC
CDR3 protein: CSASTGGDFNEQFF

D gene: -
clone size: -
V gene: TRBV12-3/TRBV12-4
J gene: TRBJ1-1
CDR3 DNA: TGTGCCAGCAGTTTACAGCCGCCGGGGGCTTTCTTT
CDR3 protein: CASSLQPPGAFF

D gene: TRBD1
clone size: few
V gene: TRBV7-9
J gene: TRBJ2-1
CDR3 DNA: TGTGCCAGCAGCCTAGGACAGGGAAGTTATCAGTTCTTC
CDR3 protein: CASSLGQGSYQFF

D gene: -
clone size: -
V gene: TRBV20-1
J gene: TRBJ1-1
CDR3 DNA: TGCAGTGCCAGTCCCCGCCTGGGGAGAAGCAACACTGAAGCTTTCTTT
CDR3 protein: CSASPRLGRSNTEAFF

D gene: -
clone size: -
V gene: TRBV5-1
J gene: TRBJ2-2
CDR3 DNA: TGCGCCAGCAGCTTGGCCAACGGGGCCGGGGAGCTGTTTTTT
CDR3 protein: CASSLANGAGELFF

D gene: TRBD2
clone size: few
V gene: TRBV10-2
J gene: TRBJ2-7
CDR3 DNA: TGCGCCAGCAGTGAGTCCGTAGCGGGAGGCTACGAGCAGTACTTC
CDR3 protein: CASSESVAGGYEQYF

D gene: -
clone size: many
V gene: TRBV20-1
J gene: TRBJ2-3
CDR3 DNA: TGCAGTGCGCCGGGACTCAACTTCAACACAGATACGCAGTATTTT
CDR3 protein: CSAPGLNFNTDTQYF

D gene: TRBD1
clone size: many
V gene: TRBV12-3/TRBV12-4
J gene: TRBJ1-1
CDR3 DNA: TGTGCCAGCAGTTTACGACAGGGGAGTACTGAAGCTTTCTTT
CDR3 protein: CASSLRQGSTEAFF

D gene: -
clone size: few
V gene: TRBV29-1
J gene: TRBJ1-1
CDR3 DNA: TGCAGCGTTAGGCCCTCCAACACTGAAGCTTTCTTT
CDR3 protein: CSVRPSNTEAFF

D gene: TRBD1
clone size: few
V gene: TRBV7-9
J gene: TRBJ1-5
CDR3 DNA: TGTGCCAGCAGCCGTGGGACAGGGGTGGATCAGCCCCAGCATTTT
CDR3 protein: CASSRGTGVDQPQHF

D gene: -
clone size: few
V gene: TRBV5-1
J gene: TRBJ2-3
CDR3 DNA: TGCGCCAGCAGCTTACATCAGGACACAGATACGCAGTATTTT
CDR3 protein: CASSLHQDTDTQYF

D gene: -
clone size: -
V gene: TRBV27
J gene: TRBJ2-7
CDR3 DNA: TGTGCCAGCAGTTTTAGAGTCGACGGAAAAAACCCTTACGGGCAGTACTTC
CDR3 protein: CASSFRVDGKNPYGQYF

D gene: -
clone size: -
V gene: TRBV4-2
J gene: TRBJ2-5
CDR3 DNA: TGTGCCAGCAGCCAATCAAAGGGAGAGACCCAGTACTTC
CDR3 protein: CASSQSKGETQYF

D gene: TRBD1
clone size: -
V gene: TRBV30
J gene: TRBJ2-7
CDR3 DNA: TGTGCCTGGAGTGTACGAGGGGACAGGGCCTACGAGCAGTACTTC
CDR3 protein: CAWSVRGDRAYEQYF

D gene: TRBD2
clone size: few
V gene: TRBV6-5
J gene: TRBJ2-1
CDR3 DNA: TGTGCCAGCAGTTACTGGAGCGGGGGGGCGTCGATTGAGCAGTTCTTC
CDR3 protein: CASSYWSGGASIEQFF

D gene: -
clone size: -
V gene: TRBV10-3
J gene: TRBJ2-1
CDR3 DNA: TGTGCCATCAGTGCCGGACAAATCTCCTACAATGAGCAGTTCTTC
CDR3 protein: CAISAGQISYNEQFF

D gene: TRBD2
clone size: -
V gene: TRBV7-6
J gene: TRBJ2-5
CDR3 DNA: TGTGCCAGCAGCGCGCCGACGGGAGGCTACGAGACCCAGTACTTC
CDR3 protein: CASSAPTGGYETQYF

D gene: -
clone size: once
V gene: TRBV12-3/TRBV12-4
J gene: TRBJ2-3
CDR3 DNA: TGTGCCAGCAGTTTTTCTATTGGGGTGCAGTATTTT
CDR3 protein: CASSFSIGVQYF

D gene: TRBD2
clone size: few
V gene: TRBV6-2/TRBV6-3
J gene: TRBJ2-5
CDR3 DNA: TGTGCCAGCAGTTACCGGTCGCGGCTAGCGGGCGGGGAGACCCAGTACTTC
CDR3 protein: CASSYRSRLAGGETQYF

D gene: -
clone size: many
V gene: TRBV12-3/TRBV12-4
J gene: TRBJ2-3
CDR3 DNA: TGTGCCAGCAGTTCACGCGTACGCACAGATACGCAGTATTTT
CDR3 protein: CASSSRVRTDTQYF

D gene: TRBD1
clone size: -
V gene: TRBV10-3
J gene: TRBJ1-1
CDR3 DNA: TGTGCCATCAGGGGGGACAGTGAAGCTTTCTTT
CDR3 protein: CAIRGDSEAFF

D gene: TRBD1
clone size: -
V gene: TRBV12-3/TRBV12-4
J gene: TRBJ2-7
CDR3 DNA: TGTGCCAGCAGTCCCACAGGGGGCTATGGTGAGCAGTACTTC
CDR3 protein: CASSPTGGYGEQYF

D gene: -
clone size: many
V gene: TRBV12-3/TRBV12-4
J gene: TRBJ1-2
CDR3 DNA: TGTGCCAGCAGTCTACAGGGTGGTGATGGCTACACCTTC
CDR3 protein: CASSLQGGDGYTF

D gene: -
clone size: -
V gene: TRBV24-1
J gene: TRBJ2-3
CDR3 DNA: TGTGCCACCTCCACCCCGCGCACAGATACGCAGTATTTT
CDR3 protein: CATSTPRTDTQYF

D gene: -
clone size: many
V gene: TRBV12-3/TRBV12-4
J gene: TRBJ2-5
CDR3 DNA: TGTGCCAGCAGTCTTGACTACCGTATCGGGACCCAGTACTTC
CDR3 protein: CASSLDYRIGTQYF

D gene: -
clone size: -
V gene: TRBV18
J gene: TRBJ2-2
CDR3 DNA: TGTGCCAGCTCCTACGTTATCACCGGGGAGCTGTTTTTT
CDR3 protein: CASSYVITGELFF

D gene: TRBD1
clone size: -
V gene: TRBV6-5
J gene: TRBJ1-1
CDR3 DNA: TGTGCCAGCAGTTACTCTGGGGGACAGTTGAACACTGAAGCTTTCTTT
CDR3 protein: CASSYSGGQLNTEAFF

D gene: -
clone size: few
V gene: TRBV9
J gene: TRBJ2-2
CDR3 DNA: TGTGCCAGCAGCGTAGTTGGGTTTCGGAACGGGGAGCTGTTTTTT
CDR3 protein: CASSVVGFRNGELFF

D gene: TRBD1
clone size: -
V gene: TRBV20-1
J gene: TRBJ2-1
CDR3 DNA: TGCAGTGCTAGGGACAGGACTCGTTCCTACAATGAGCAGTTCTTC
CDR3 protein: CSARDRTRSYNEQFF

D gene: -
clone size: few
V gene: TRBV12-3/TRBV12-4
J gene: TRBJ2-7
CDR3 DNA: TGTGCCAGCAGACCCCGGGACTCCTATCACGAGCAGTACTTC
CDR3 protein: CASRPRDSYHEQYF

D gene: TRBD2
clone size: few
V gene: TRBV2
J gene: TRBJ2-1
CDR3 DNA: TGTGCCAGTGGTAGGCGGGGGGGCAGTAATGAGCAGTTCTTC
CDR3 protein: CASGRRGGSNEQFF

D gene: TRBD2
clone size: few
V gene: TRBV12-3/TRBV12-4
J gene: TRBJ2-3
CDR3 DNA: TGTGCCAGCAGGGTTAGCGGGAGCGCAGATACGCAGTATTTT
CDR3 protein: CASRVSGSADTQYF

D gene: TRBD2
clone size: few
V gene: TRBV7-2
J gene: TRBJ2-1
CDR3 DNA: TGTGCCAGCAGCTTAGCGGTGGCGGGAGGCCGGAGTGAGCAGTTCTTC
CDR3 protein: CASSLAVAGGRSEQFF

D gene: -
clone size: -
V gene: TRBV20-1
J gene: TRBJ2-3
CDR3 DNA: TGCAGTGCTATGATAAGCGGACACACAGATACGCAGTATTTT
CDR3 protein: CSAMISGHTDTQYF

D gene: -
clone size: few
V gene: TRBV19
J gene: TRBJ1-5
CDR3 DNA: TGTGCCAGTAGTATAGCAGTTTCCAATCAGCCCCAGCATTTT
CDR3 protein: CASSIAVSNQPQHF

D gene: -
clone size: many
V gene: TRBV5-1
J gene: TRBJ1-1
CDR3 DNA: TGCGCCAGCAGCTTACAGGTAGCGAACACTGAAGCTTTCTTT
CDR3 protein: CASSLQVANTEAFF

D gene: -
clone size: few
V gene: TRBV6-6
J gene: TRBJ1-1
CDR3 DNA: TGTGCCAGCAGCGGACCGAGAAACACTGAAGCTTTCTTT
CDR3 protein: CASSGPRNTEAFF

D gene: -
clone size: -
V gene: TRBV5-1
J gene: TRBJ2-1
CDR3 DNA: TGCGCCAGCAGCCCCCAAAACCCAGGGTACAATGAGCAGTTCTTC
CDR3 protein: CASSPQNPGYNEQFF

D gene: TRBD1
clone size: many
V gene: TRBV5-1
J gene: TRBJ2-3
CDR3 DNA: TGCGCCAGCAGCTTGGAAGGGGGCAAGGATACGCAGTATTTT
CDR3 protein: CASSLEGGKDTQYF

D gene: TRBD2
clone size: -
V gene: TRBV6-5
J gene: TRBJ2-3
CDR3 DNA: TGTGCCAGCAGTTACCGCTCGGGGGGGATTGGGACAGATACGCAGTATTTT
CDR3 protein: CASSYRSGGIGTDTQYF

D gene: -
clone size: -
V gene: TRBV4-1
J gene: TRBJ1-2
CDR3 DNA: TGCGCCAGCAGCCACCCGGTCATTAACTATGGCTACACCTTC
CDR3 protein: CASSHPVINYGYTF

D gene: -
clone size: -
V gene: TRBV5-1
J gene: TRBJ1-1
CDR3 DNA: TGCGCCAGCAGCTTGTCGAGGGGGAGGTCTGAAGCTTTCTTT
CDR3 protein: CASSLSRGRSEAFF

D gene: -
clone size: -
V gene: TRBV7-8
J gene: TRBJ1-1
CDR3 DNA: TGTGCCAGCAGCTTAGTTTCTGGTCAGAGGAACACTGAAGCTTTCTTT
CDR3 protein: CASSLVSGQRNTEAFF

D gene: TRBD1
clone size: -
V gene: TRBV20-1
J gene: TRBJ2-7
CDR3 DNA: TGCAGTGCTAGTCACCCGGGACAGGGTGACCACGAGCAGTACTTC
CDR3 protein: CSASHPGQGDHEQYF

D gene: -
clone size: -
V gene: TRBV15
J gene: TRBJ2-2
CDR3 DNA: TGTGCCACCAGCAGAGATCTTAATAGGGAAACCGGGGAGCTGTTTTTT
CDR3 protein: CATSRDLNRETGELFF